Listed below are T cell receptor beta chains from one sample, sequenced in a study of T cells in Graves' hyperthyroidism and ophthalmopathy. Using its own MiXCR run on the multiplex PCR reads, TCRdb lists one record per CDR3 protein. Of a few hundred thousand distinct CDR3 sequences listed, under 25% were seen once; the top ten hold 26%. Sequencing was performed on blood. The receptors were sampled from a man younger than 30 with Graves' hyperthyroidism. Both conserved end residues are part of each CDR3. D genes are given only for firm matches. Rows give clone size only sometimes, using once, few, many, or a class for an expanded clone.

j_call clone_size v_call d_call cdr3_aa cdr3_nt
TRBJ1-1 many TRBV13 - CASSSPSTNTEAFF TGTGCCAGCAGCTCCCCTTCCACGAACACTGAAGCTTTCTTT
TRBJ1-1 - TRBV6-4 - CASSVDQNTEAFF TGTGCCAGCAGTGTTGACCAGAACACTGAAGCTTTCTTT
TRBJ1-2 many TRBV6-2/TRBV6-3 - CAATLYGGYTF TGTGCCGCAACCCTTTATGGAGGCTACACCTTC
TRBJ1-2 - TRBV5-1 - CASSLAARAGGYTF TGCGCCAGCAGCTTGGCTGCAAGGGCGGGAGGCTACACCTTC
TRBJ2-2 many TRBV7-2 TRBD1 CASSLAVVWRDRGIGELFF TGTGCCAGCAGCTTAGCGGTTGTTTGGCGGGACAGGGGTATCGGGGAGCTGTTTTTT
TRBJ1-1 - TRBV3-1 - CASSQVSADTEAFF TGTGCCAGCAGCCAAGTATCGGCGGACACTGAAGCTTTCTTT
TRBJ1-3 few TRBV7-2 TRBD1 CASSGSQGTGGSLLGNTIYF TGTGCCAGCAGCGGAAGTCAGGGGACAGGGGGTTCCCTCCTTGGAAACACCATATATTTT
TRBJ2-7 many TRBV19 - CASSVFFSQGDEQYF TGTGCCAGTAGTGTCTTTTTCTCACAGGGCGACGAGCAGTACTTC
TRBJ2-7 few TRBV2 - CASSESLANEQCF TGTGCCAGCAGTGAATCCCTAGCAAACGAGCAGTGCTTC
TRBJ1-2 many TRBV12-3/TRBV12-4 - CASSLFREGNYGYTF TGTGCCAGCAGTTTATTCAGGGAAGGAAACTATGGCTACACCTTC
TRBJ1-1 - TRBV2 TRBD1 CASAGQGGTEAFF TGTGCCAGCGCAGGACAGGGGGGAACTGAAGCTTTCTTT
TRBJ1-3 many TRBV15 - CATSRDQAAGNTIYF TGTGCCACCAGCAGAGATCAGGCGGCTGGAAACACCATATATTTT
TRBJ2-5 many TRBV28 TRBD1 CASSSRTGGLETQYF TGTGCCAGCAGTTCTCGGACAGGGGGCTTAGAGACCCAGTACTTC
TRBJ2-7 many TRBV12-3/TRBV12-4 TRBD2 CASSPTSGGAGEQYF TGTGCCAGCAGTCCTACTAGCGGGGGGGCTGGTGAGCAGTACTTC
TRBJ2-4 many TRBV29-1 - CSVIRLGNIQYF TGCAGCGTGATCCGACTAGGTAACATTCAGTACTTC
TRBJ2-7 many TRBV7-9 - CASSLKTDNYEQYF TGTGCCAGCAGCTTAAAGACTGATAACTACGAGCAGTACTTC
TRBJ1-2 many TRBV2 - CASKVGGDVYTF TGTGCCAGCAAAGTAGGGGGGGACGTCTACACCTTC
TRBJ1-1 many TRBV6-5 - CASSYPGLSTEAFF TGTGCCAGCAGTTACCCGGGACTGAGCACTGAAGCTTTCTTT
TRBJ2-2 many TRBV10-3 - CASKEVTGELFF TGTGCCAGTAAGGAGGTCACCGGGGAGCTGTTTTTT
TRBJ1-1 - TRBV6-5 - CASSYSGGKGSEAFF TGTGCCAGCAGTTACTCGGGGGGTAAGGGGTCTGAAGCTTTCTTT
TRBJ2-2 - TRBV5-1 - CASSFWAYTGELFF TGCGCCAGCAGCTTTTGGGCATACACCGGGGAGCTGTTTTTT
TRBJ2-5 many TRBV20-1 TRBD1 CSAPDRVRETQYF TGCAGTGCTCCCGACAGGGTACGAGAGACCCAGTACTTC
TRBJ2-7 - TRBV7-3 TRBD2 CASSIGGRVYEQYF TGTGCCAGCAGCATAGGCGGGAGAGTCTACGAGCAGTACTTC
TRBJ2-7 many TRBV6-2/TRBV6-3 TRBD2 CASSNRLAGGYYEQYF TGTGCCAGCAGTAACCGACTAGCGGGGGGCTACTACGAGCAGTACTTC
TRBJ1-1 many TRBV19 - CASTTGIGTEAFF TGTGCCAGTACAACAGGGATAGGAACTGAAGCTTTCTTT
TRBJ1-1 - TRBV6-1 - CASSGRGSNTEAFF TGTGCCAGCAGTGGAAGGGGGAGTAACACTGAAGCTTTCTTT
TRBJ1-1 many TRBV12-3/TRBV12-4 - CASSLGLQGPTEAFF TGTGCCAGCAGTTTAGGTCTCCAGGGCCCGACTGAAGCTTTCTTT
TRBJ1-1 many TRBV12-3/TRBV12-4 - CASSPSRTEMNTEAFF TGTGCCAGCAGTCCTTCGAGGACGGAAATGAACACTGAAGCTTTCTTT
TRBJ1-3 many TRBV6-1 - CASSEFSGNTIYF TGTGCCAGCAGTGAATTCTCTGGAAACACCATATATTTT
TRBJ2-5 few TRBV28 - CASSLAGGNQETQYF TGTGCCAGCAGTTTGGCAGGGGGGAACCAAGAGACCCAGTACTTC
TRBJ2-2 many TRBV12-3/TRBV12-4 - CASNSGRTGELFF TGTGCCAGCAACTCGGGACGCACCGGGGAGCTGTTTTTT
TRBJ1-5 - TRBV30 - CAWSVGRLINQPQHF TGTGCCTGGAGTGTAGGCAGGCTCATCAATCAGCCCCAGCATTTT
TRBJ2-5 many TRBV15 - CATSSAVAPQYF TGTGCCACCAGCAGTGCCGTCGCTCCCCAGTACTTC
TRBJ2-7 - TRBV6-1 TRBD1 CASSEARTGGIPYEQYF TGTGCCAGCAGTGAAGCGAGGACAGGGGGCATTCCCTACGAGCAGTACTTC
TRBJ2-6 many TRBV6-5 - CASSLGLAPGANVLTF TGTGCCAGCAGTTTGGGCCTTGCCCCTGGGGCCAACGTCCTGACTTTC
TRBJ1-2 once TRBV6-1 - CASSPTRSYGYTF TGTGCCAGCAGCCCAACCAGGTCCTATGGCTACACCTTC
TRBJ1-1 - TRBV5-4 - CASSFSTGNTEAFF TGTGCCAGCAGTTTTAGTACAGGTAACACTGAAGCTTTCTTT
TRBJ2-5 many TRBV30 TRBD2 CAWSGLAGVGGETQYF TGTGCCTGGTCGGGACTAGCGGGGGTCGGGGGAGAGACCCAGTACTTC
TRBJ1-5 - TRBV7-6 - CASSRGGANQPQHF TGTGCCAGCAGCAGGGGTGGTGCCAATCAGCCCCAGCATTTT
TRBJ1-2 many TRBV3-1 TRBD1 CASSQDHRGFGYTF TGTGCCAGCAGCCAAGATCACAGGGGGTTTGGCTACACCTTC
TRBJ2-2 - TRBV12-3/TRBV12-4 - CASSLYPGELFF TGTGCCAGCAGTTTATACCCCGGGGAGCTGTTTTTT
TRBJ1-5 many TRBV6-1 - CASGTWGEPNQPQHF TGTGCCAGCGGGACATGGGGGGAACCCAATCAGCCCCAGCATTTT
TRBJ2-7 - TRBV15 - CATSRGGDSYEQYF TGTGCCACCAGCAGAGGGGGAGACTCCTACGAGCAGTACTTC
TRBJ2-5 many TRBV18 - CASSPTTGDWETQYF TGTGCCAGCTCACCAACGACAGGCGATTGGGAGACCCAGTACTTC
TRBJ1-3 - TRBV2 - CASSDQLHSGNTIYF TGTGCCAGCAGTGATCAACTCCACTCTGGAAACACCATATATTTT
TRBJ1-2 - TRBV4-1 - CASSQGPGAAGGYTF TGCGCCAGCAGCCAAGGGCCGGGGGCGGCGGGTGGCTACACCTTC
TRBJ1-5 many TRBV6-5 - CASRLNSNQPQHF TGTGCCAGCAGATTAAACAGCAATCAGCCCCAGCATTTT
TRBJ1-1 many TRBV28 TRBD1 CASSSLTGAPLFEAFF TGTGCCAGCAGTTCGCTAACAGGGGCCCCACTTTTTGAAGCTTTCTTT